This entry lists 30 T cell receptor beta chains sequenced from one sample in a study of T cell responses to AZD1222 COVID-19 vaccine. Profiling relied on immunoSEQ multiplex PCR, and the TCRdb table lists in-frame clones only, not all of them. Among some 150,000 clones listed, approximately 88% were seen once. This specimen was peripheral blood, taken on day 0 of AZD1222 vaccination. The receptors shown here come from an adult in good health.

The V call is TRBV5-8, the J call TRBJ1-1; D call uncertain. The germline gives CDR1 SGHTS, CDR2 YDEGEE. The V and J ends lost 5 bases and 1 base respectively, with 9 bases between them. The CDR3 extends over 13 amino acids. The CDR3 nucleotides read TGTGCCAGCAGGTATACAGCGAACACTGAAGCTTTCTTT. This translates into CASRYTANTEAFF.

The V gene is TRBV21-1, the J gene TRBJ1-4; TRBD1 is the table's D call and was not checked against the DNA. TRBV21-1 is reported as a pseudogene. CDR3 size: 18 residues. The CDR3 DNA sequence: TGTGCCAGCAGCAAAGTCGGGACAGGGGGCAGGTGGAGTGAAAAACTGTTTTTT. This codes for CASSKVGTGGRWSEKLFF.

This clone was counted only a few times. V usage is TRBV9 and J usage is TRBJ1-2; D not certain. Germline V gene lookup returns CDR1 SGDLS and CDR2 YYNGEE. Between the trimmed V and J ends, which lost 6 bases and 7 bases, there was a span of 16 bases. This CDR3 contains 13 residues. The CDR3 coding sequence is TGTGCCAGCAAGAGAGACTTTACCGTTGGCTACACCTTC. Translation: CASKRDFTVGYTF.

The CDR3 spells CASSLRANTEAFF. The CDR3 nucleotides are TGCGCCAGCAGCTTACGGGCGAACACTGAAGCTTTCTTT. The V and J genes are TRBV5-1 and TRBJ1-1; D is undetermined. This CDR3 has 13 amino acids. Germline V gene data show CDR1 as SGHRS and CDR2 as YFSETQ. The V gene lost 2 bases and the J gene lost 1 base, with 6 bases spanning the gap.

The genes are TRBV5-1 and TRBJ2-2; TRBD1 agrees at 7 bases. The germline V gene encodes CDR1 SGHRS and CDR2 YFSETQ. V was clipped by 1 base and J by 4 bases; unmatched bases: 13. This CDR3 contains 18 residues. The CDR3 bases are TGCGCCAGCAGCTTGTTAACAGGGGCCAGGACGAGCACCGGGGAGCTGTTTTTT. Protein sequence: CASSLLTGARTSTGELFF.

The rearrangement joins TRBV7-9 to TRBJ2-3, with D unresolved. Trimming removed 1 base at V and 0 bases at J, with 5 bases between. Looked up from germline, CDR1 is SEHNR and CDR2 is FQNEAQ (reference sequence). The CDR3 length is 14 residues. The CDR3 bases are TGTGCCAGCAGCTTAGAGGCTAGCACAGATACGCAGTATTTT. Translating it yields CASSLEASTDTQYF.

V usage is TRBV6-6 and J usage is TRBJ1-4, with 10 bases matching TRBD1. This CDR3 region has 14 residues. With 8 bases clipped from V and 8 bases from J, the junction kept 8 bases outside the gene matches. Germline V gene data show CDR1 as MNHNY and CDR2 as SVGAGI (reference sequence). The CDR3 DNA reads as TGTGCCAGCGAATGGACAGGGGGAAGAGAAAAACTGTTTTTT. Encoded protein: CASEWTGGREKLFF.

Turning to this clone: Sequence at one end of the junction differs from germline and may be a read error. The J gene is TRBJ1-5, the V gene TRBV6-1, with unresolved D. CDR1 MNHNS and CDR2 SASEGT come from the germline V gene. This CDR3 is built from 13 residues. The CDR3 nucleotides read TGTGCCAGCAGGGAAGTGTGGTACCAGCCCCAGCATTTT. Translating it yields CASREVWYQPQHF.

The chain couples TRBV7-8 to TRBJ2-2, with D possibly being TRBD1 (6 bases). V dropped 7 bases and J dropped 7 bases, with 16 bases sitting between them. The CDR3 is 14 residues long. CDR1 and CDR2 (germline): SGHVS, FQNEAQ. This CDR3 reads CASITELRGGELFF. The CDR3 DNA is TGTGCCAGCATCACAGAACTCAGGGGCGGGGAGCTGTTTTTT.

This chain connects TRBV5-1 to TRBJ1-2, with D hard to call. Per the germline V gene, CDR1 is SGHRS and CDR2 is YFSETQ. The CDR3 length is 13 residues. The ends were cut back, 0 bases at V and 7 bases at J, with 10 bases in the middle. The CDR3 region is CASSLAGLSGYTF. As DNA, the CDR3 is TGCGCCAGCAGCTTGGCAGGTCTATCTGGCTACACCTTC.

The rearrangement joins TRBV5-6 to TRBJ2-7; D gene unclear. Germline CDR1 reads SGHDT; CDR2 reads YYEEEE. With 6 bases removed from V and 0 bases from J, the gap between germline ends came to 16 bases. CDR3 length equals 15 residues. The CDR3 DNA follows: TGTGCCAGCATCCTCCACCAGGCAGGCTCCTACGAGCAGTACTTC. Translated: CASILHQAGSYEQYF.

This rearrangement joins TRBV7-9 to TRBJ2-7; no clear D gene. V lost 1 base and J lost 3, with 4 bases in between. Germline CDR1 is SEHNR and CDR2 is FQNEAQ (reference sequence). The CDR3 spans 12 residues. DNA for the CDR3: TGTGCCAGCAGCTTAGTGGGCTACGAGCAGTACGTC. This encodes CASSLVGYEQYV.

The chain is built from TRBV6-5 and TRBJ1-1; D ambiguous. Trimming removed 5 bases from V and 4 bases from J, with 11 bases in between. Germline-derived CDR1 and CDR2 are MNHEY and SVGAGI. The length of the CDR3 is 13 residues. The CDR3 protein is CASSQDGGTEAFF. In DNA, the CDR3 is TGTGCCAGCAGTCAGGACGGCGGCACTGAAGCTTTCTTT.

This clone was detected only once. The chain employs TRBV5-1 and TRBJ1-1; D possibly corresponds to TRBD1 (5 bases). Germline V CDR1 and CDR2: SGHRS, YFSETQ. This CDR3 comprises 13 residues. V lost 7 bases and J lost 4, with 14 bases in between. The CDR3: CASAARESTEAFF. CDR3 nucleotides: TGCGCCAGCGCAGCCAGGGAGAGCACTGAAGCTTTCTTT.

This clone was counted once. The rearrangement uses TRBV7-9 and TRBJ1-4; no reliable D call. Germline CDR1 is SEHNR and CDR2 is FQNEAQ (reference sequence). The CDR3 is 13 residues long. Trimming shortened V by 5 bases and J by 8 bases, and 12 bases separated the two germline ends. CDR3 nucleotide sequence: TGTGCCAGCAGCCGACGTACGCGGGAAAAACTGTTTTTT. Translation gives CASSRRTREKLFF.

The rearrangement uses TRBV7-2 and TRBJ1-4; a possible D gene is TRBD1 (5 bases). Germline V CDR1 and CDR2: SGHTA, FQGNSA. CDR3 length: 15 amino acids. V lost 5 bases, J lost 0 bases, and 10 bases lay in between. CDR3 in amino acids: CASSPDSATNEKLFF. As DNA, the CDR3 is TGTGCCAGCAGCCCAGACAGTGCAACTAATGAAAAACTGTTTTTT.

The CDR3 loop is CASLRTVDYNEQFF. The DNA for the CDR3 is TGTGCCAGCCTCCGGACAGTAGACTACAATGAGCAGTTCTTC. This chain connects TRBV7-9 to TRBJ2-1; a weak D match, TRBD1 (6 bases). Germline V gives CDR1 SEHNR, CDR2 FQNEAQ (reference sequence). CDR3 length equals 14 residues. Trimming stripped 8 bases from V and 3 bases from J, with 14 bases between. Filled out from reference TRBV7-9 and TRBJ2-1, the complete variable domain reads DTGVSQNPRHKITKRGQNVTFRCDPISEHNRLYWYRQTLGQGPEFLTYFQNEAQLEKSRLLSDRFSAERPKGSFSTLEIQRTEQGDSAMYLCASLRTVDYNEQFFGPGTRLTVL.

V and J are TRBV18 and TRBJ1-2; no definite D call. This CDR3 has 17 amino acids. The germline gives CDR1 KGHSH, CDR2 LQKENI. The germline V and J ends were trimmed by 2 bases and 4 bases, with 20 bases remaining between them. The DNA for the CDR3 is TGTGCCAGCTCACCAAATCTGGCCCGATCCGCGGGCTATGGCTACACCTTC. It translates to CASSPNLARSAGYGYTF.

The chain uses TRBV7-8 and TRBJ1-3; unclear D gene. The CDR3 has 17 amino acids. V lost 2 bases, J lost 3 bases, and 17 bases lay in between. Germline V gene data show CDR1 as SGHVS and CDR2 as FQNEAQ. The CDR3 bases are TGTGCCAGCAGCTTATCTAACCGGCGGGCAGGTGGAAACACCATATATTTT. This gives the protein CASSLSNRRAGGNTIYF.

The chain combines TRBV9 with TRBJ2-3; 9 positions agree with TRBD1. This CDR3 is built from 16 residues. The germline CDR1 and CDR2 sequences are SGDLS and YYNGEE. Trimming removed 3 bases from V and 2 bases from J; junction bases left unmatched: 7. The CDR3 nucleotides read TGTGCCAGCAGCGGGACCCGGGACAGGGTCACAGATACGCAGTATTTT. Its translation is CASSGTRDRVTDTQYF.

The V call is TRBV6-6, the J call TRBJ2-1; a weak D match, TRBD1 (5 bases). Germline CDR1 and CDR2: MNHNY and SVGAGI (reference sequence). The CDR3 is made up of 14 amino acids. V shed 6 bases and J shed 4 bases, with 13 bases lying between them. CDR3 sequence reads: CASRPLGHYNEQFF. CDR3 nucleotide sequence: TGTGCCAGCAGGCCCCTGGGGCATTACAATGAGCAGTTCTTC.

The rearrangement joins TRBV19 to TRBJ1-2, with D unresolved. Deletions cut 5 bases from V and 4 bases from J, with 26 bases between. CDR3 length: 18 amino acids. Germline lookup yields CDR1 LNHDA and CDR2 SQIVND (reference sequence). The CDR3 region is CASSPPLNPSFVGYGYTF. The CDR3 coding sequence is TGTGCCAGTAGTCCCCCCTTGAACCCATCTTTTGTAGGCTATGGCTACACCTTC.

This clone was seen a few times. V usage is TRBV7-2 and J usage is TRBJ2-1; TRBD2 matches 8 bases. The J segment lost 7 bases and the V segment lost 4 bases, leaving 6 bases of the junction unmatched. This CDR3 is 14 amino acids long. Looked up from germline, CDR1 is SGHTA and CDR2 is FQGNSA. The CDR3 bases are TGTGCCAGCAGCTCCGGGACTAGGGGGAATGAGCAGTTCTTC. Translated, it gives CASSSGTRGNEQFF.

The chain couples TRBV9 to TRBJ2-2, with 8 nucleotides matching TRBD2. The J segment lost 7 bases and the V segment lost 3 bases, leaving 17 bases of the junction unmatched. The CDR3 totals 18 residues. The V gene's germline CDR1 is SGDLS and CDR2 YYNGEE. The CDR3 DNA follows: TGTGCCAGCAGCGCGTCCTCCAGACTAGCGCCTAGGGTCGGGGAGCTGTTTTTT. It encodes CASSASSRLAPRVGELFF.

The V call is TRBV27, the J call TRBJ1-2, with D tentatively TRBD1 (6 bases). Deletions cut 2 bases from V and 4 bases from J, with 11 bases between. Germline V gives CDR1 MNHEY, CDR2 SMNVEV (reference sequence). The CDR3 runs 14 residues. CDR3 amino acids: CASSLSGQLYGYTF. The CDR3 nucleotides read TGTGCCAGCAGTTTAAGTGGACAGCTCTATGGCTACACCTTC.

The J gene is TRBJ2-5, the V gene TRBV30; 14 bases are shared with TRBD2. Germline assignment: CDR1 GTSNPN and CDR2 SVGIG (reference sequence). CDR3 length: 14 amino acids. V lost 8 bases, J lost 4 bases, and 6 bases stayed unmatched. This chain's CDR3 is CAGGTSGGGETQYF. The CDR3 bases are TGTGCCGGGGGGACTAGCGGGGGTGGAGAGACCCAGTACTTC.

V and J are TRBV5-1 and TRBJ2-1; 14 nucleotides line up with TRBD2. CDR3 length: 18 amino acids. The germline CDR1 and CDR2 sequences are SGHRS and YFSETQ. The V gene end was trimmed by 4 bases and the J gene end by 7 bases; junction bases not matched to a gene: 13. This chain's CDR3 is CASSTGLAGATSLNEQFF. In DNA form, the CDR3 reads TGCGCCAGCAGCACGGGACTAGCGGGAGCTACCTCTCTGAATGAGCAGTTCTTC.

The J gene is TRBJ2-1, the V gene TRBV10-1, with TRBD2 matching 11 bases. CDR1 is WNHNN and CDR2 is SYGVQD in the germline V gene (reference sequence). CDR3 length: 15 amino acids. The V gene end was trimmed by 4 bases and the J gene end by 5 bases; junction bases not matched to a gene: 4. The CDR3: CASSGGTSGDNEQFF. The DNA of the CDR3 is TGCGCCAGCAGTGGTGGGACTAGCGGTGACAATGAGCAGTTCTTC.

This chain links TRBV5-6 with TRBJ1-5; D remains unclear. The V end was cut by 4 bases, the J end by 5 bases, with 13 bases between. There are 14 residues in the CDR3. Germline V gene lookup returns CDR1 SGHDT and CDR2 YYEEEE. CDR3 loop: CASSRLVGDQPQHF. The CDR3 nucleotides read TGTGCCAGCAGCCGCTTAGTAGGCGATCAGCCCCAGCATTTT.

The chain employs TRBV5-4 and TRBJ2-7; 7 positions match TRBD2. V shed 4 bases, J shed 11 bases, and the junction held 12 bases outside the gene matches. The CDR3 contains 13 residues. Germline V gene data show CDR1 as SGHNT and CDR2 as YYREEE (reference sequence). Written as DNA, the CDR3 is TGTGCCAGCAGCACCCCGACTAGTCGGGAGGAGTACTTC. This sequence encodes CASSTPTSREEYF.